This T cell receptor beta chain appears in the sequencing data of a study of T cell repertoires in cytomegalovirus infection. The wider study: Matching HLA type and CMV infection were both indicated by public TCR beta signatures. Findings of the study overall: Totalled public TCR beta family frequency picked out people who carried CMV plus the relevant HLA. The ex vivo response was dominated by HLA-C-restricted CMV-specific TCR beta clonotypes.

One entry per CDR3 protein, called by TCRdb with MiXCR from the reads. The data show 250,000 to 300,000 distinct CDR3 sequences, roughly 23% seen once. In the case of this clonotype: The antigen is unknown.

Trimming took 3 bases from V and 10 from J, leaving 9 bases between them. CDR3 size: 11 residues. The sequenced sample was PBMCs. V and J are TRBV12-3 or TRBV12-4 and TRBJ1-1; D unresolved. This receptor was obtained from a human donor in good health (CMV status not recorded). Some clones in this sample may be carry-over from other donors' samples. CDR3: CASSFQFVAFF. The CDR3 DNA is TGTGCCAGCAGTTTCCAGTTCGTAGCTTTCTTT.